The 4 T cell receptor beta chains presented below share a single source sample, sequenced in a study of cytomegalovirus exposure and HLA in healthy donors. Primers for the PCR totalled 60 Vbeta and 13 Jbeta. Generated by immunoSEQ multiplex PCR, the TCRdb table keeps only in-frame clones and is missing some. The sample includes 110,000 to 150,000 clones. The sequenced sample consisted of PBMCs. These receptors originate from a male donor in good health and CMV-seronegative.

The J gene is TRBJ2-7, the V gene TRBV7-6; 9 nucleotides align to TRBD1. The germline V gene has CDR1 SGHVS and CDR2 FNYEAQ. After removal of 1 base from V and 4 bases from J, the junction contained 5 bases not matched to a gene. The CDR3 sequence is 15 residues long. The CDR3, as DNA: TGTGCCAGCAGCTTAGGGGACAGGGAGGGATACGAGCAGTACTTC. It yields the protein CASSLGDREGYEQYF.

This rearrangement joins TRBV6-5 to TRBJ2-7; 7 nucleotides align to TRBD2. CDR3 size: 12 residues. V lost 5 bases to trimming and J lost 5 bases; unmatched junction nucleotides: 3. The germline CDR1 and CDR2 sequences are MNHEY and SVGAGI. The CDR3 sequence is CASSGGEHEQYF. DNA of the CDR3: TGTGCCAGCAGTGGGGGGGAGCACGAGCAGTACTTC.

The chain links TRBV10-3 to TRBJ2-7; 7 bases line up with TRBD1. This CDR3 comprises 14 residues. The trim removed 6 bases at V and 3 bases at J, leaving 8 bases unmatched. CDR1 and CDR2 (germline): ENHRY, SYGVKD. For the CDR3, the DNA is TGTGCCATCAGAGGAGGACAGGATAGCTACGAGCAGTACTTC. This codes for CAIRGGQDSYEQYF.

The rearrangement links TRBV7-2 to TRBJ1-2, with D maybe TRBD1 (5 bases). Trimming stripped 3 bases from V and 8 bases from J, with 13 bases between. This CDR3 has 13 residues. The germline V gene has CDR1 SGHTA and CDR2 FQGNSA. CDR3: CASSLSGLEGYTF. CDR3 DNA sequence: TGTGCCAGCAGCTTGTCGGGACTGGAAGGCTACACCTTC. Filled out from reference TRBV7-2 and TRBJ1-2, the complete variable domain reads GAGVSQSPSNKVTEKGKDVELRCDPISGHTALYWYRQSLGQGLEFLIYFQGNSAPDKSGLPSDRFSAERTGGSVSTLTIQRTQQEDSAVYLCASSLSGLEGYTFGSGTRLTVV.